This T cell receptor (beta chain) was observed in a study of blood T cell repertoires in COVID-19. Study at large: The United States, Italy and Spain provided the acute and convalescent COVID-19 samples. T cells, B-cell-depleted T cells, or PBMCs provided the cDNA or gDNA that served as material.

V lost 10 bases to trimming and J lost 3 bases, with 13 bases between them. CDR3 length: 12 residues. Germline-derived CDR1 and CDR2 are MNHEY and SVGAGI. Original handling: Cell counts per sample came from amplifying reference gene primers. Libraries were prepared by immunoSEQ multiplex PCR; TCRdb keeps only in-frame clonotypes and omits some of them. The D gene and trimming were derived from the DNA, and the V and J assignments and clone size from that table. The table includes around 100,000 clones, 86% detected once. The sample taken for sequencing was peripheral blood. The chain has TRBV6-5 and TRBJ2-7, with D uncertain. The origin of this receptor is a man aged 40-49 years with acute or convalescent COVID-19. CDR3 coding DNA: TGTGCCAATACAGCCATTTTCTACGAGCAGTACTTC. This translates into CANTAIFYEQYF.